This entry concerns a single T cell receptor (beta chain). Its antigen remains unidentified. Sequencing was designed to attain a depth spanning 1 in 200,000 to 1 in 1 million T cells. TCRdb's table, derived via immunoSEQ multiplex PCR, lists solely in-frame clones and lacks some. The table has approximately 12,000 clones, around 68% seen once. The data stem from a study of cytotoxic CD8 clonotypes in ibrutinib-treated CLL. Points from the study as a whole: Baseline clonality was higher than in age-matched healthy donors and moved in step with circulating CD8+ T-cell counts.

Germline V gene lookup returns CDR1 MNHEY and CDR2 SMNVEV (reference sequence). J was trimmed by 0 bases and V by 5 bases; bases with no gene match: 4. This CDR3 spans 15 amino acids. This specimen consisted of PBMCs, obtained before ibrutinib treatment. The clonotype comes from a human donor with chronic lymphocytic leukemia. This chain uses TRBV27 with TRBJ2-1; 7 bases are a match to TRBD1. In DNA form, the CDR3 reads TGTGCCAGCAGTAATTGGGACAGCTCCTACAATGAGCAGTTCTTC. Translated: CASSNWDSSYNEQFF.